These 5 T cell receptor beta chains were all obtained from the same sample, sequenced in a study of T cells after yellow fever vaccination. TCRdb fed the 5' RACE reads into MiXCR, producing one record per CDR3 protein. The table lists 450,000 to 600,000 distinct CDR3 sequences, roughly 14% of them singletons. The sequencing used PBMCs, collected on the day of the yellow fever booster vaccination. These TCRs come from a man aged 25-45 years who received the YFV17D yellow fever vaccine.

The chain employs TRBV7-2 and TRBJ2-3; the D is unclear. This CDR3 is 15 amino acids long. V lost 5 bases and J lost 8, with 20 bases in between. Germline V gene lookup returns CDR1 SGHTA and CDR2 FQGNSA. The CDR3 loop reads CASSARGPTKGTQYF. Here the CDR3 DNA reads TGTGCCAGCAGCGCCCGTGGGCCTACAAAGGGTACGCAGTATTTT.

The CDR3 nucleotides are TGTGCCAGCAGCTTGGTAGGGACTAGAGGGGGTGAGCAGTTCTTC. Translated, it gives CASSLVGTRGGEQFF. The chain couples TRBV7-2 to TRBJ2-1; 8 nucleotides align to TRBD2. The V and J ends lost 3 bases and 9 bases, in that order; junction bases with no gene match: 10. The CDR3 covers 15 residues. Germline V gives CDR1 SGHTA, CDR2 FQGNSA.

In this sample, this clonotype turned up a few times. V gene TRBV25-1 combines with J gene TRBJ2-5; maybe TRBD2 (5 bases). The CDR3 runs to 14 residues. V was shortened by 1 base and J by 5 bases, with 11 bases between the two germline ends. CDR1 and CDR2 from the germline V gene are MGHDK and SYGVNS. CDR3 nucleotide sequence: TGTGCCAGCAGTGAATCGGTGGGAGAGGAGACCCAGTACTTC. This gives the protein CASSESVGEETQYF. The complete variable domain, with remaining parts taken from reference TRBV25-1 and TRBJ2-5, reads EADIYQTPRYLVIGTGKKITLECSQTMGHDKMYWYQQDPGMELHLIHYSYGVNSTEKGDLSSESTVSRIRTEHFPLTLESARPSHTSQYLCASSESVGEETQYFGPGTRLLVL.

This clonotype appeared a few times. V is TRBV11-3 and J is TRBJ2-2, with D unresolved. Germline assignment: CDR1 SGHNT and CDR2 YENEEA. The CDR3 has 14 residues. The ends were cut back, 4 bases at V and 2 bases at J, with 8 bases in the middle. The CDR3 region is CASSSASNTGELFF. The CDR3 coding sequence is TGTGCCAGCAGCTCAGCGTCAAACACCGGGGAGCTGTTTTTT.

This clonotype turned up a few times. The CDR3 bases are TGCGCCAGCAGCTTGGATCTTGCCCACTACAATGAGCAGTTCTTC. This sequence encodes CASSLDLAHYNEQFF. The chain has TRBV5-1 and TRBJ2-1; D gene ambiguous. V lost 0 bases and J lost 3, with 10 bases in between. CDR1 SGHRS and CDR2 YFSETQ come from the germline V gene. This CDR3 is 15 amino acids long.